This section outlines one TCR beta chain sequence together with its context. The antigen is undetermined. The data stem from a study of PD-1 blockade in classical Hodgkin lymphoma. Overall study results and limits: By C4D1, CD4+ diversity increased significantly, especially in complete responders.

Every one of the patients relapsed after autologous stem cell transplantation (brentuximab vedotin exposure was variable). Complete response, partial response or progressive disease were the best responses. The germline V and J ends were trimmed by 6 bases and 6 bases, with 11 bases remaining between them. From germline, CDR1 is DFQATT and CDR2 SNEGSKA (reference sequence). This CDR3 spans 11 amino acids. Clones were read by immunoSEQ multiplex PCR, and TCRdb kept only the in-frame ones, dropping some. The sample carries about 46,000 clones, about 73% recorded once. This TCR was sampled from a human donor with classical Hodgkin lymphoma. Sequencing used peripheral blood mononuclear cells (PBMCs), obtained at baseline. This chain joins TRBV20-1 and TRBJ1-2; D not certain. Here the CDR3 DNA reads TGCAGTGCCCCCGCCGACGATGGCTACACCTTC. Encoded protein: CSAPADDGYTF.